A selection of T cell receptor beta chains follows, all from one sample in a study of early stage breast cancer tumors. Some clones are missing from TCRdb's copy, which holds only in-frame ones; the method was immunoSEQ multiplex PCR. The table shows approximately 50,000 clones, with more than 60% occurring only once. Sequences were obtained from blood. The receptors stem from a person aged 30 to 39 with breast cancer. The CDR3 runs from the conserved cysteine through the conserved F or W. The D gene is left open where the match is weak. Size is stated for part of the rows, as once, few or many counts, or as a class when the clone is expanded.

j_gene	abundance	v_gene	d_gene	CDR3nt	CDR3aa
TRBJ1-2	medium-sized	TRBV4-1	-	TGCGCCAGCAGCCAAGCAGGGAGGCACTATGGCTACACCTTC	CASSQAGRHYGYTF
TRBJ2-2	-	TRBV19	-	TGTGCCAGTAGTATTCGGTGGTCCGGGGAGCTGTTTTTT	CASSIRWSGELFF
TRBJ1-2	once	TRBV10-2	-	TGCGCCAGCAGTGAGTCGTGGGCCCTGAGCTATGGCTACACCTTC	CASSESWALSYGYTF
TRBJ1-3	-	TRBV25-1	TRBD1	TGTGCCAGCAGTGATCGAGGACAGGGGGCCCGAAACACCATATATTTT	CASSDRGQGARNTIYF
TRBJ2-3	-	TRBV5-5	TRBD2	TGTGCCAGCAGTTCGGGACTAATTAGCACAGATACGCAGTATTTT	CASSSGLISTDTQYF
TRBJ1-1	-	TRBV7-9	-	TGTGCCAGCAGCTTAGGGTCGACGGGCGACAGGCGTCTGAACACTGAAGCTTTCTTT	CASSLGSTGDRRLNTEAFF
TRBJ2-7	-	TRBV19	-	TGTGCCAGTAGAGGGGAGGCCCTTTACTCCTACGAGCAGTACTTC	CASRGEALYSYEQYF
TRBJ2-2	-	TRBV5-1	TRBD2	TGCGCCAGCAGCCCTAGACTAGCGGGAGGGCTAACCGGGGAGCTGTTTTTT	CASSPRLAGGLTGELFF
TRBJ2-7	few	TRBV28	-	TGTGCCAGCAGTTTAAGGGGTGCGGGTGCCTACACGAGCTCCTACGAGCAGTACTTC	CASSLRGAGAYTSSYEQYF
TRBJ2-2	few	TRBV7-9	-	TGTGCCAGCAGTCTACTAGCGAACACCGGGGAGCTGTTTTTT	CASSLLANTGELFF
TRBJ2-7	few	TRBV18	TRBD1	TGTGCCAGCTCACCACCATACAGGGGCGAGCAGTACTTC	CASSPPYRGEQYF
TRBJ2-1	-	TRBV27	-	TGTGCCAGCAGTCCGACAGCCTACAATGAGCAGTTCTTC	CASSPTAYNEQFF
TRBJ2-1	-	TRBV10-1	TRBD2	TGCGCCAGCAGTGAGTGGGGGGGCTCCTACAATGAGCAGTTCTTC	CASSEWGGSYNEQFF
TRBJ2-7	once	TRBV7-6	TRBD2	TGTGCCAGCAGCTTAGCAGGCGGGGGAACCTACGAGCAGTACTTC	CASSLAGGGTYEQYF
TRBJ2-3	-	TRBV9	TRBD2	TGTGCCAGCAGCACTCACGGAGCGGGAGGGCCTGTAGGTACAGATACGCAGTATTTT	CASSTHGAGGPVGTDTQYF
TRBJ2-7	few	TRBV23-1	-	TGCGCCAGCAGTCATTACGAGCAGTACTTC	CASSHYEQYF
TRBJ2-1	-	TRBV7-6	TRBD2	TGTGCCAGCAGCACACGACTAGCGGTACCTAATGAGCAGTTCTTC	CASSTRLAVPNEQFF
TRBJ2-2	-	TRBV2	TRBD2	TGTGCCAGCTCCGGGACTAGCGGGAGGGCCGGGGAGCTGTTTTTT	CASSGTSGRAGELFF
TRBJ1-1	-	TRBV23-1	TRBD1	TGCGCCAGCAGCAGGGGGCGGTATACTGAAGCTTTCTTT	CASSRGRYTEAFF
TRBJ1-3	-	TRBV2	-	TGTGCCAGCAGTGTTGGAAACACCATATATTTT	CASSVGNTIYF
TRBJ2-1	-	TRBV5-1	TRBD2	TGCGCCAGCAGCTTGCGAGCGGGAGGGGATGAGCAGTTCTTC	CASSLRAGGDEQFF
TRBJ1-2	few	TRBV7-2	TRBD1	TGTGCCAGCAGCTTAGTGACAGGGACGACCTATGGCTACACCTTC	CASSLVTGTTYGYTF
TRBJ1-2	once	TRBV7-9	-	TGTGCCAGCAGCCTACTTCAGGTTGGGGTCTATGGCTACACCTTC	CASSLLQVGVYGYTF
TRBJ2-5	-	TRBV7-9	-	TGTGCCAGCAGCTTACGTTCGGGGGGCTCGTTGGAGACCCAGTACTTC	CASSLRSGGSLETQYF
TRBJ2-7	-	TRBV27	-	TGTGCCAGCAGTTTATCTGGGGGTGGTGGGGCAGGGACCTACGAGCAGTACTTC	CASSLSGGGGAGTYEQYF
TRBJ2-7	few	TRBV19	-	TGTGCCAGTAGTATACCGGGAAGGTCCTACGAGCAGTACTTC	CASSIPGRSYEQYF
TRBJ2-3	-	TRBV10-1	TRBD1	TGCGCCAGCAGTCTGTCGGGACAGGGGCTCACAGATACGCAGTATTTT	CASSLSGQGLTDTQYF
TRBJ2-2	-	TRBV9	-	TGTGCCAGCAGCGTAGCTAACACCGGGATGGGAAACACCGGGGAGCTGTTTTTT	CASSVANTGMGNTGELFF
TRBJ2-7	-	TRBV11-1	TRBD2	TGTGCCAGCAGTGATCTAGCGGGAGGGTACTACGAGCAGTACTTC	CASSDLAGGYYEQYF
TRBJ1-4	-	TRBV5-6	-	TGTGCCAGCAGCTTAGACAAGGAAAAACTGTTTTTT	CASSLDKEKLFF
TRBJ1-2	-	TRBV14	-	TGTGCCAGCAGCCAAGGCCCCGGGGGAGAGATAAACTATGGCTACACCTTC	CASSQGPGGEINYGYTF
TRBJ1-1	once	TRBV5-1	-	TGCGCCAGCAGCTTGGATGGGAGCACTGAAGCTTTCTTT	CASSLDGSTEAFF
TRBJ2-7	-	TRBV25-1	TRBD2	TGTGCCAGCAGTGAATGGTCGGGAGGGTCCTACGAGCAGTACTTC	CASSEWSGGSYEQYF
TRBJ2-1	-	TRBV27	-	TGTGCCAGCAGTTCCCCCGGGGGAGGGGGTGAGAATGAGCAGTTCTTC	CASSSPGGGGENEQFF
TRBJ2-7	-	TRBV15	-	TGTGCCACCAGCAGAGTCGAAAGACAGATTAGCTCCTACGAGCAGTACTTC	CATSRVERQISSYEQYF
TRBJ1-1	-	TRBV28	-	TGTGCCAGTCTAACAGGGACTTACACTGAAGCTTTCTTT	CASLTGTYTEAFF
TRBJ2-7	-	TRBV7-9	-	TGTGCCAGCAGCCTAGGGGGGTCTACCTACGAGCAGTACTTC	CASSLGGSTYEQYF
TRBJ2-6	-	TRBV5-1	-	TGCGCCAGCAGCTTGGCCTCTGGGGCCAACGTCCTGACTTTC	CASSLASGANVLTF
TRBJ2-5	once	TRBV15	-	TGTGCCACCAGCAGCGGAGAGGGTTCAGAGACCCAGTACTTC	CATSSGEGSETQYF
TRBJ2-3	-	TRBV5-1	TRBD2	TGCGCCAGCAGCTTGGGCGGGAGCAACACAGATACGCAGTATTTT	CASSLGGSNTDTQYF